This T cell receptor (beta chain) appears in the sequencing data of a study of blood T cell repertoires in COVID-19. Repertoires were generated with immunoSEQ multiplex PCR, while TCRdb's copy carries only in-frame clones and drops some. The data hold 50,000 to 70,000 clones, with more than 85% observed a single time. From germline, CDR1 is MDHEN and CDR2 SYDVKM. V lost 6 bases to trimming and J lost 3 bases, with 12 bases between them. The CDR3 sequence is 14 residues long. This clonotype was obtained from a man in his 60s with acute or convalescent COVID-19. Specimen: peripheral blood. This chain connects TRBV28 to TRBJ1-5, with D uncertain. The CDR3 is CASRTVSTNQPQHF. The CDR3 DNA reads TGTGCCAGCAGAACGGTTTCCACCAATCAGCCCCAGCATTTT.